This TCR beta chain was sequenced during a study of cytotoxic CD8 clonotypes in ibrutinib-treated CLL. Turning to the study itself: Among the patients, more than ten presented as relapsed/refractory and around 16 as treatment-naive; around 17 showed unmutated IGHV. Mean yields were about 260,000 productive templates and about 94,000 productive rearrangements per sample.

A remark on this clone: The antigen is unknown.

Regarding the study as a whole: Sustained-remission and progressing patients were not sampled at matched times. Clonality at baseline surpassed age-matched healthy donors and tracked circulating CD8+ T-cell counts.

Generated by immunoSEQ multiplex PCR, the TCRdb table keeps only in-frame clones and is missing some. This sample has under 200,000 clones, with approximately 80% found just once. The specimen was PBMCs, collected after 24 months of ibrutinib treatment. The source is a human donor with chronic lymphocytic leukemia.

The CDR3 nucleotides are TGCGCCAGCAGTAGCAGGGAGACCTACGAGCAGTACTTC. Translation: CASSSRETYEQYF. This chain joins TRBV5-1 and TRBJ2-7; D tentatively reads TRBD1 or TRBD2 (5 bases each). Germline V gene lookup returns CDR1 SGHRS and CDR2 YFSETQ. There are 13 residues in the CDR3. The V end was cut by 5 bases, the J end by 2 bases, with 11 bases between.